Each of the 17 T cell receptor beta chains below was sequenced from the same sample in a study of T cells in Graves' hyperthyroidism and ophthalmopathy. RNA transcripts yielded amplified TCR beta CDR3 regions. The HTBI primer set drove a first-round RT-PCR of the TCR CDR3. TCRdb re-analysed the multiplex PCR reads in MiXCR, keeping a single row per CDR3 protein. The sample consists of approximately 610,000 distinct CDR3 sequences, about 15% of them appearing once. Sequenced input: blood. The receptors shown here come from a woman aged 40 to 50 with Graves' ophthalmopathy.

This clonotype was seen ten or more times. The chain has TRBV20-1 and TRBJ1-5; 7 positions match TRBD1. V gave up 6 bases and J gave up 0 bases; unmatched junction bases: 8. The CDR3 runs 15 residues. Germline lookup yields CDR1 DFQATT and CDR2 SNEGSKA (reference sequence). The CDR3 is CSALGTDYSNQPQHF. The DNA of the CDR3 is TGCAGTGCGCTAGGGACAGATTATAGCAATCAGCCCCAGCATTTT.

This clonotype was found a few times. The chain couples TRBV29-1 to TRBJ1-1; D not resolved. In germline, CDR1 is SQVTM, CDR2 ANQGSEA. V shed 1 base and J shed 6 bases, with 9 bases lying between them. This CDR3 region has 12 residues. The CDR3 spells CSVEALGAEAFF. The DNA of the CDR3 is TGCAGCGTTGAAGCGCTTGGAGCTGAAGCTTTCTTT. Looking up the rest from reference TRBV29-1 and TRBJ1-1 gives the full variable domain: SAVISQKPSRDICQRGTSLTIQCQVDSQVTMMFWYRQQPGQSLTLIATANQGSEATYESGFVIDKFPISRPNLTFSTLTVSNMSPEDSSIYLCSVEALGAEAFFGQGTRLTVV.

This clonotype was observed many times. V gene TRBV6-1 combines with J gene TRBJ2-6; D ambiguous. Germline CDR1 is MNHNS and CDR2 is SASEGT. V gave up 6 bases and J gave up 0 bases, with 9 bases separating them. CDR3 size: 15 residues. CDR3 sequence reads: CASSTIYSGANVLTF. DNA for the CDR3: TGTGCCAGCAGCACAATCTACTCTGGGGCCAACGTCCTGACTTTC.

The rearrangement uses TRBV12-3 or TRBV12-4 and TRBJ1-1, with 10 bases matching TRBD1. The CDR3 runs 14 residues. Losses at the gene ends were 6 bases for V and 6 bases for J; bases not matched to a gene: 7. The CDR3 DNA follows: TGTGCCAGCAGGACAGGGGGCGCCGGGTCTGAAGCTTTCTTT. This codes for CASRTGGAGSEAFF.

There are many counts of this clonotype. The CDR3 region is CASSLGQNENYGYTF. The DNA of the CDR3 is TGTGCCAGCAGCTTAGGGCAGAACGAAAACTATGGCTACACCTTC. The chain uses TRBV7-2 and TRBJ1-2, with unresolved D. Trimming stripped 1 base from V and 2 bases from J, with 11 bases between. This CDR3 is 15 amino acids long. CDR1 is SGHTA and CDR2 is FQGNSA in the germline V gene.

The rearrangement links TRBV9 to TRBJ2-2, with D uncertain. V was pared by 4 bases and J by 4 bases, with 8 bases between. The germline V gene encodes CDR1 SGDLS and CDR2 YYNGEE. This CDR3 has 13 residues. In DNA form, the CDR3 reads TGTGCCAGCAGCCCAGAGGTCACCGGGGAGCTGTTTTTT. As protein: CASSPEVTGELFF. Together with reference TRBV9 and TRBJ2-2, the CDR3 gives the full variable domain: DSGVTQTPKHLITATGQRVTLRCSPRSGDLSVYWYQQSLDQGLQFLIQYYNGEERAKGNILERFSAQQFPDLHSELNLSSLELGDSALYFCASSPEVTGELFFGEGSRLTVL.

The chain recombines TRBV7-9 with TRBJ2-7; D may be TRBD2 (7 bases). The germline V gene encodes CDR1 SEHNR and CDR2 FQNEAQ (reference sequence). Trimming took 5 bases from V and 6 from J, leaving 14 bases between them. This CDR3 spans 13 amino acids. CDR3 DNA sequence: TGTGCCAGCAGCCCCGGGGGGCCCCTCGAGCAGTACTTC. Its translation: CASSPGGPLEQYF.

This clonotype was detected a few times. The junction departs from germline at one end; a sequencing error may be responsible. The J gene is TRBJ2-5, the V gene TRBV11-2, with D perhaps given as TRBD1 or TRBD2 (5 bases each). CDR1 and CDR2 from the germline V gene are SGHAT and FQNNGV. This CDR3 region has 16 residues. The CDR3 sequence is CASGLGTLWYQETQYF. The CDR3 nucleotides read TGTGCCAGCGGCTTAGGGACGCTCTGGTATCAAGAGACCCAGTACTTC. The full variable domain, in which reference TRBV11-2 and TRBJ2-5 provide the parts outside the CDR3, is EAGVAQSPRYKIIEKRQSVAFWCNPISGHATLYWYQQILGQGPKLLIQFQNNGVVDDSQLPKDRFSAERLKGVDSTLKIQPAKLEDSAVYLCASGLGTLWYQETQYFGPGTRLLVL.

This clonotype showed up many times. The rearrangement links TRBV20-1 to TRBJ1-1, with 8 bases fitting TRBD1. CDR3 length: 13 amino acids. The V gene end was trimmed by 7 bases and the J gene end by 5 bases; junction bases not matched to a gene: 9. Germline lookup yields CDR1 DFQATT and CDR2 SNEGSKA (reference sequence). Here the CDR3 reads CSVNRGTGTEAFF. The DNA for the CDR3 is TGCAGTGTGAACAGGGGGACGGGGACTGAAGCTTTCTTT.

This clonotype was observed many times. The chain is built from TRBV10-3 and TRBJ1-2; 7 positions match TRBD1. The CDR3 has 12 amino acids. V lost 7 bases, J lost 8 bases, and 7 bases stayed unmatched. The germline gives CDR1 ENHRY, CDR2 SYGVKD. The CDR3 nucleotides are TGTGCCATCAAGAGGACAGGAGAGGGCTACACCTTC. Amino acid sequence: CAIKRTGEGYTF.

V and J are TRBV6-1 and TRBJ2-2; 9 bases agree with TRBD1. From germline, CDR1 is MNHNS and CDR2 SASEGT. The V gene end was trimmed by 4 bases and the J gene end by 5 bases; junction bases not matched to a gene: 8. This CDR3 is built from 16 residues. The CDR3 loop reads CASSGTGVSQTGELFF. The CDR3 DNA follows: TGTGCCAGCAGTGGGACAGGGGTTAGCCAAACCGGGGAGCTGTTTTTT.

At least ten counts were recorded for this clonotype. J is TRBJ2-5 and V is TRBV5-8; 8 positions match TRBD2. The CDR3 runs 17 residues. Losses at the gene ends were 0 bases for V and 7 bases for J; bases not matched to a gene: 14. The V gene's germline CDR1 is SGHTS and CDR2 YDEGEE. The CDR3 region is CASSLDSAGGSRGTQYF. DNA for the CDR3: TGTGCCAGCAGCTTGGATTCGGCGGGGGGAAGTCGGGGGACCCAGTACTTC.

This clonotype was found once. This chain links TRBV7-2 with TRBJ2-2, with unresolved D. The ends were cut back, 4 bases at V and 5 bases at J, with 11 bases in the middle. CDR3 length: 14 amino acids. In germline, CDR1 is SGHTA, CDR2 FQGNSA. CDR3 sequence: CASSSRPATGELFF. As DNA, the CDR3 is TGTGCCAGCAGCTCAAGACCCGCAACCGGGGAGCTGTTTTTT.

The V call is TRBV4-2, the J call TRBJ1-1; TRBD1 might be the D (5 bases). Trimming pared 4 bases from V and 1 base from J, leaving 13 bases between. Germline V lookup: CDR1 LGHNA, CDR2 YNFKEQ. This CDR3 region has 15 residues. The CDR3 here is CASSPVDTGNTEAFF. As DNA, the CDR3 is TGTGCCAGCAGCCCGGTTGATACAGGGAACACTGAAGCTTTCTTT.

CDR3 bases: TGTGCCAGCAGGGGGGGGGCCCGGGAGCAGTACTTC. Protein: CASRGGAREQYF. The chain uses TRBV27 and TRBJ2-7, with a weak D call TRBD2 (7 bases). Germline assignment: CDR1 MNHEY and CDR2 SMNVEV (reference sequence). V lost 6 bases and J 7 bases, leaving 13 bases between the germline ends. The CDR3 covers 12 residues.

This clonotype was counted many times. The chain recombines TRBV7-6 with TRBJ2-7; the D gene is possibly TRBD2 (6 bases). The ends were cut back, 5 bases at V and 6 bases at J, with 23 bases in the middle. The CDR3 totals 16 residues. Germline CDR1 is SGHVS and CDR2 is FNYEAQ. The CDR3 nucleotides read TGTGCCAGCAGCCCCTTTAGCGGAATCACCTCCGGCGAGCAGTACTTC. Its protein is CASSPFSGITSGEQYF.

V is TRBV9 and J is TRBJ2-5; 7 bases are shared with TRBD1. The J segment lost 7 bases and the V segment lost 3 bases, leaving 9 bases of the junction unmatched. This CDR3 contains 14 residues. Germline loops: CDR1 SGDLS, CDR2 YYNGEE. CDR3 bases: TGTGCCAGCAGCGCCGAGACAGGGTCCGGGACCCAGTACTTC. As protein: CASSAETGSGTQYF.